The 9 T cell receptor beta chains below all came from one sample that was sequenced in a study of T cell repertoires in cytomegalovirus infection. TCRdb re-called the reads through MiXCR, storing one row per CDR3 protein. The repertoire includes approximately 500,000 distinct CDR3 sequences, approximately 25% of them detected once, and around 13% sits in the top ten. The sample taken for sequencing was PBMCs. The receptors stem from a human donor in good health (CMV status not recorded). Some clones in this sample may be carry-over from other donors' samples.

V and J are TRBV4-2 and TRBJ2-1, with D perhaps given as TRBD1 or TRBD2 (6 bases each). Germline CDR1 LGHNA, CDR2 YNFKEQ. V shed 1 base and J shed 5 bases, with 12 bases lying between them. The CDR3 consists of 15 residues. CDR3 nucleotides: TGTGCCAGCAGCCAAGTTGGGGGCGGGAACAATGAGCAGTTCTTC. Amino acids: CASSQVGGGNNEQFF.

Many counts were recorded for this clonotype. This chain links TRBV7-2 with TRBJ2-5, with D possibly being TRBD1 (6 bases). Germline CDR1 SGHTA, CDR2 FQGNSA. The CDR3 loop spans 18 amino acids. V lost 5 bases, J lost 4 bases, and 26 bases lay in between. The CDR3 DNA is TGTGCCAGCAGCCCGTACTCCCGGACAGCGACCCCCCCAGAGACCCAGTACTTC. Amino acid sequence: CASSPYSRTATPPETQYF. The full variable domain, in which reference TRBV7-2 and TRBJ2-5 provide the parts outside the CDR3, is GAGVSQSPSNKVTEKGKDVELRCDPISGHTALYWYRQSLGQGLEFLIYFQGNSAPDKSGLPSDRFSAERTGGSVSTLTIQRTQQEDSAVYLCASSPYSRTATPPETQYFGPGTRLLVL.

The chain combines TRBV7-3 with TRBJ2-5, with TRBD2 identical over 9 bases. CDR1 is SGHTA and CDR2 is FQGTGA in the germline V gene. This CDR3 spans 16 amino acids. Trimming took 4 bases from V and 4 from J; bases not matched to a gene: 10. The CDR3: CASSSIAGEGLETQYF. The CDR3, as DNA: TGTGCCAGCAGCTCTATAGCGGGAGAGGGGCTAGAGACCCAGTACTTC. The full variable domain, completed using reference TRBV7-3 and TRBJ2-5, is GAGVSQTPSNKVTEKGKYVELRCDPISGHTALYWYRQSLGQGPEFLIYFQGTGAADDSGLPNDRFFAVRPEGSVSTLKIQRTERGDSAVYLCASSSIAGEGLETQYFGPGTRLLVL.

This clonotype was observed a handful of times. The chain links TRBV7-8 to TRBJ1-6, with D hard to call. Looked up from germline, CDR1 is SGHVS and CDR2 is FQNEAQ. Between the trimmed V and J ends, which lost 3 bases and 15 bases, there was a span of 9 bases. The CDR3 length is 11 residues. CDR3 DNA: TGTGCCAGCAGCTTCGGGGATCGCCTCCACTTT. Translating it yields CASSFGDRLHF.

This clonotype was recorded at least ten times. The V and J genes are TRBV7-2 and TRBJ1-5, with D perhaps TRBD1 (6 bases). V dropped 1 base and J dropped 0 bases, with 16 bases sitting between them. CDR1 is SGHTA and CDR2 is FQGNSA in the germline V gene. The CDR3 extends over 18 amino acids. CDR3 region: CASSLVPGVVGSNQPQHF. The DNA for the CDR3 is TGTGCCAGCAGCTTAGTTCCAGGGGTCGTAGGTAGCAATCAGCCCCAGCATTTT.

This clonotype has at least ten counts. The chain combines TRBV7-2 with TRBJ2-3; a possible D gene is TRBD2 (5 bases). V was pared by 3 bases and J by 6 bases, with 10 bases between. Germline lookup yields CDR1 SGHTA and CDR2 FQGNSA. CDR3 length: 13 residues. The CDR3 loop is CASSFNPGDTQYF. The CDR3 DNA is TGTGCCAGCAGCTTTAACCCGGGGGATACGCAGTATTTT.

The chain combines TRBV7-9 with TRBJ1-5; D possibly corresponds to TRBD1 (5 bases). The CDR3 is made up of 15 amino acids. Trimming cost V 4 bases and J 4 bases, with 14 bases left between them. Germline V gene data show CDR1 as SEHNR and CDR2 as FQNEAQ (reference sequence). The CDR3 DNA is TGTGCCAGCAGCTACCTGGGGCGCCGAAATCAGCCCCAGCATTTT. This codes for CASSYLGRRNQPQHF.

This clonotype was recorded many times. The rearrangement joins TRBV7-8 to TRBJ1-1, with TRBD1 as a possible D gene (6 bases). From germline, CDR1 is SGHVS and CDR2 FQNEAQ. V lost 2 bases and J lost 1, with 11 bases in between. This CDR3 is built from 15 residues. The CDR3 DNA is TGTGCCAGCAGCTTACTAGTCAGGGGGAACACTGAAGCTTTCTTT. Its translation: CASSLLVRGNTEAFF.

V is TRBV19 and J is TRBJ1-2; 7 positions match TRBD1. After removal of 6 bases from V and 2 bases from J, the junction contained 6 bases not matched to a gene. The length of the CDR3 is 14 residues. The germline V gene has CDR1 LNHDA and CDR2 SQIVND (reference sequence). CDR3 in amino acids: CASRRQGGNYGYTF. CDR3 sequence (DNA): TGTGCCAGTAGGAGACAGGGCGGCAACTATGGCTACACCTTC.